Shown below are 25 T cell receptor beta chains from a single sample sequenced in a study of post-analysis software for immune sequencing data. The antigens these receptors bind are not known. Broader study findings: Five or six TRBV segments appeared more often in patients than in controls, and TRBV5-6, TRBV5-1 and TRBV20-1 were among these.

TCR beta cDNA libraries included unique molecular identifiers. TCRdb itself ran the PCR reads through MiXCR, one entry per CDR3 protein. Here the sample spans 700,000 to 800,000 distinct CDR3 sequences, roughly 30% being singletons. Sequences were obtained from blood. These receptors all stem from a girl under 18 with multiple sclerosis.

The CDR3: CASSYSVAGRGGKLFF. In DNA, the CDR3 is TGTGCCAGCAGTTACTCGGTCGCGGGGCGCGGCGGAAAACTGTTTTTT. This sequence joins TRBV6-6 and TRBJ1-4; D possibly corresponds to TRBD1 (5 bases). CDR1 and CDR2 from the germline V gene are MNHNY and SVGAGI (reference sequence). The CDR3 has 16 residues. V lost 0 bases to trimming and J lost 10 bases, with 18 bases between them.

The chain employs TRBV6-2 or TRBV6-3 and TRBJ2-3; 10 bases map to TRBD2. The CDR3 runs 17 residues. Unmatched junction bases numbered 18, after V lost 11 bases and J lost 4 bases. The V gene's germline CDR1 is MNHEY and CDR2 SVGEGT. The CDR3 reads CAGTFRTSGPGADTQYF. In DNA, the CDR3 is TGTGCCGGCACCTTCAGGACTAGCGGACCAGGGGCAGATACGCAGTATTTT.

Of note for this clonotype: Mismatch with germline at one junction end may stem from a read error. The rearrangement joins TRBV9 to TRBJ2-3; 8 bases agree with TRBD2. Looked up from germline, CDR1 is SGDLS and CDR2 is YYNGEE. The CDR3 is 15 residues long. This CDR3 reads CASSVVGLGRDTRYF. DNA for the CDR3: TGTGCCAGCAGCGTAGTGGGACTAGGGCGAGATACGCGGTATTTT.

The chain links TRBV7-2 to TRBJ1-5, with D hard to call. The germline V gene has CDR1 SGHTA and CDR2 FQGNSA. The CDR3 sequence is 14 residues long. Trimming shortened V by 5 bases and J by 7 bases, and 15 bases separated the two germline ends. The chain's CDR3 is CASSVPGLGQPQHF. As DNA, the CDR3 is TGTGCCAGCAGCGTTCCGGGGTTGGGGCAGCCCCAGCATTTT.

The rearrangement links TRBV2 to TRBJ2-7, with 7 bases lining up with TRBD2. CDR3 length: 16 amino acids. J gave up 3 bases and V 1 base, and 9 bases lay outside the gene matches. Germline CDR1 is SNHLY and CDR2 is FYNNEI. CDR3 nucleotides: TGTGCCAGCAGTGAAGGTGGCGGGGGACTCTTCTACGAGCAGTACTTC. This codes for CASSEGGGGLFYEQYF.

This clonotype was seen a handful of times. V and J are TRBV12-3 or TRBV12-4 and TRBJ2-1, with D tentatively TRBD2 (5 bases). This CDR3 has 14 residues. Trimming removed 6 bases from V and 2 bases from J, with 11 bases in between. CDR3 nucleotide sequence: TGTGCCAGCAGCCGCTCCGGGGCCTACAATGAGCAGTTCTTC. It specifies CASSRSGAYNEQFF.

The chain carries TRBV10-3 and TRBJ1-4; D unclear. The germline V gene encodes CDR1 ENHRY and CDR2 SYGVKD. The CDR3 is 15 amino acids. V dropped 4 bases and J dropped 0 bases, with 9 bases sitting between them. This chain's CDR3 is CAISAQAATNEKLFF. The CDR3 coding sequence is TGTGCCATCAGTGCCCAGGCTGCAACTAATGAAAAACTGTTTTTT.

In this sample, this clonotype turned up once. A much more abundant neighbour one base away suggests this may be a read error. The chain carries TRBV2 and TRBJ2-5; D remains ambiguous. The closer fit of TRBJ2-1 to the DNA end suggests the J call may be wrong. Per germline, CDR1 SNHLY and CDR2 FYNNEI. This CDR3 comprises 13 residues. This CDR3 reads CASAIVRQETQFF. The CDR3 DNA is TGTGCCAGCGCTATTGTTAGGCAAGAGACCCAGTTCTTC.

CDR3 residues: CSATRAGGRLRNSPLHF. Here the CDR3 DNA reads TGCAGTGCAACGAGGGCCGGGGGACGATTAAGGAATTCACCCCTCCACTTT. The J gene is TRBJ1-6, the V gene TRBV20-1; D might be TRBD1 (5 bases). Per germline, CDR1 DFQATT and CDR2 SNEGSKA (reference sequence). With 6 bases removed from V and 7 bases from J, the gap between germline ends came to 25 bases. The CDR3 is 17 amino acids.

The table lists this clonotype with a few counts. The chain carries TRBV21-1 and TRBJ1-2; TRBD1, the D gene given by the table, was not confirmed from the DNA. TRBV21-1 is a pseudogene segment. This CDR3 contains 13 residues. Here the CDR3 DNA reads TGTGCCAGCAATCCACAGGCAGGGTATGGCTACACCTTC. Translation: CASNPQAGYGYTF.

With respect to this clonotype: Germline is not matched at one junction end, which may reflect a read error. For the CDR3, the DNA is TGCGCCAGCAGCTTGGTGCAGCCTAACACTGGAGCTTTCTTT. It specifies CASSLVQPNTGAFF. V and J are TRBV5-1 and TRBJ1-1; D unresolved. This CDR3 has 14 residues. Germline V gene data show CDR1 as SGHRS and CDR2 as YFSETQ.

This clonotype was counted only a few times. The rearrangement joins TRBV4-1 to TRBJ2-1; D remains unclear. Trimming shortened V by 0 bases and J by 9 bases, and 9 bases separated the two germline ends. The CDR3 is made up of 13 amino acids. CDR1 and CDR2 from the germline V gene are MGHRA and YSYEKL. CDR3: CASSQDYALEQFF. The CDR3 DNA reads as TGCGCCAGCAGCCAAGACTACGCCCTTGAGCAGTTCTTC.

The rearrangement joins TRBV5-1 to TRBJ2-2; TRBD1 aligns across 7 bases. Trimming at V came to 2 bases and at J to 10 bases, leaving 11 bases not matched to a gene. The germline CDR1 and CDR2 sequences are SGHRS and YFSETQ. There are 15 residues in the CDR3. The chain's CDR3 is CASSFWEGGLVELFF. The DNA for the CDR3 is TGCGCCAGCAGCTTTTGGGAAGGGGGCTTGGTGGAGCTGTTTTTT.

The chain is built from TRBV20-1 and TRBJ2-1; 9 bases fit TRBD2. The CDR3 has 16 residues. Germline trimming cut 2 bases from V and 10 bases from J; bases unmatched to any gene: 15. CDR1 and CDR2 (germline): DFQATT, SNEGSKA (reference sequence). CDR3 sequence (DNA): TGCAGTGCTAGAAAAAGGCGGGAGGGCCTGATATGGGAGCAGTTCTTC. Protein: CSARKRREGLIWEQFF.

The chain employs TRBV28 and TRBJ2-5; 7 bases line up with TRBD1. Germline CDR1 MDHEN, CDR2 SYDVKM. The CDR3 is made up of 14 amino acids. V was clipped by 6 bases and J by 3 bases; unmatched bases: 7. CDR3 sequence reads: CASRLEGQKETQYF. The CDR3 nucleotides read TGTGCCAGCAGGTTAGAGGGACAGAAAGAGACCCAGTACTTC.

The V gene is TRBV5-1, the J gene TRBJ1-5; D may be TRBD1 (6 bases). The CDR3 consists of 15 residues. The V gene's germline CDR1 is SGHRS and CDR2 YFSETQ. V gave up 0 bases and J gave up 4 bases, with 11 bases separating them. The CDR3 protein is CASSLAPGANQPQHF. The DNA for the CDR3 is TGCGCCAGCAGCTTGGCCCCAGGGGCGAATCAGCCCCAGCATTTT.

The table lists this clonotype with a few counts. The DNA for the CDR3 is TGTGCCAGCAGTCCCGGGGCCGCAGAAAAACTGTTTTTT. Residues: CASSPGAAEKLFF. The V and J genes are TRBV12-3 or TRBV12-4 and TRBJ1-4; D perhaps matches TRBD1 (5 bases). Trimming pared 5 bases from V and 8 bases from J, leaving 12 bases between. CDR3 length equals 13 residues.

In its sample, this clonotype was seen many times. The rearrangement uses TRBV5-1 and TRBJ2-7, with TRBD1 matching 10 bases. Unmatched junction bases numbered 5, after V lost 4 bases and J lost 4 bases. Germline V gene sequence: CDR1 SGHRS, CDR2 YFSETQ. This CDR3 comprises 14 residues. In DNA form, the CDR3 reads TGCGCCAGCAGCCTGGGACAGGGGTTTTACGAGCAGTACTTC. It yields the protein CASSLGQGFYEQYF.

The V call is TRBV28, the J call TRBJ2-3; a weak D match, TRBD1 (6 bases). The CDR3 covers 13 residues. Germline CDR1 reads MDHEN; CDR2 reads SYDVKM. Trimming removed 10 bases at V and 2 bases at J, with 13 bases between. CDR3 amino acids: CATFGQLTDTQYF. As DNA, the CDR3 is TGTGCCACCTTCGGACAGCTCACAGATACGCAGTATTTT.

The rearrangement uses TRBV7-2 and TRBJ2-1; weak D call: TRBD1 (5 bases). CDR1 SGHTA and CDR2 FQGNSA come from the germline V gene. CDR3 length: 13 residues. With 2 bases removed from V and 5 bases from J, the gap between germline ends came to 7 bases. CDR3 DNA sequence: TGTGCCAGCAGCTTACACAGGAACAATGAGCAGTTCTTC. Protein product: CASSLHRNNEQFF.

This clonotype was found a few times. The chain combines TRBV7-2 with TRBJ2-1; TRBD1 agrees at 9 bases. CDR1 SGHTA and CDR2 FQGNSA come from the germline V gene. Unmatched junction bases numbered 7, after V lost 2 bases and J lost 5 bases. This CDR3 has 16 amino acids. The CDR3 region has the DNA TGTGCCAGCAGCTTAATAGGACAGGGGTTCAACAATGAGCAGTTCTTC. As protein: CASSLIGQGFNNEQFF.

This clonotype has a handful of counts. The CDR3 is CASSWPGLAGETFSYNEQFF. CDR3 coding DNA: TGCGCCAGCAGCTGGCCGGGACTAGCGGGAGAAACCTTCTCCTACAATGAGCAGTTCTTC. This sequence joins TRBV5-1 and TRBJ2-1; 14 bases line up with TRBD2. CDR1 SGHRS and CDR2 YFSETQ come from the germline V gene. With V trimmed by 3 bases and J by 0 bases, 11 bases remained unmatched. CDR3 size: 20 residues.

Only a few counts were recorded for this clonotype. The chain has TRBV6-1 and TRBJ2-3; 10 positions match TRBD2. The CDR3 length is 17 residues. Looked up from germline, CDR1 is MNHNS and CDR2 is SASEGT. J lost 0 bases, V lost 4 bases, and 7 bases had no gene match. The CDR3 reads CASSAVTSGYSTDTQYF. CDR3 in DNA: TGTGCCAGCAGTGCCGTGACTAGCGGGTATAGCACAGATACGCAGTATTTT.

The DNA of the CDR3 is TGCAGTGCTAGACGGGGACGGAACACTGAAGCTTTCTTT. Its protein is CSARRGRNTEAFF. The chain couples TRBV20-1 to TRBJ1-1, with D tentatively TRBD1 (5 bases). CDR1 and CDR2 from the germline V gene are DFQATT and SNEGSKA (reference sequence). This CDR3 contains 13 residues. V was clipped by 2 bases and J by 1 base, with 8 bases between them.

The CDR3 loop reads CSGRDSIETQYF. The CDR3 region has the DNA TGCAGCGGTAGAGATTCTATTGAGACCCAGTACTTC. The chain couples TRBV29-1 to TRBJ2-5; unclear D gene. The germline V gene encodes CDR1 SQVTM and CDR2 ANQGSEA. Trimming removed 7 bases from V and 5 bases from J, with 14 bases in between. The CDR3 runs 12 residues. The whole variable domain, remainder taken from reference TRBV29-1 and TRBJ2-5, is SAVISQKPSRDICQRGTSLTIQCQVDSQVTMMFWYRQQPGQSLTLIATANQGSEATYESGFVIDKFPISRPNLTFSTLTVSNMSPEDSSIYLCSGRDSIETQYFGPGTRLLVL.